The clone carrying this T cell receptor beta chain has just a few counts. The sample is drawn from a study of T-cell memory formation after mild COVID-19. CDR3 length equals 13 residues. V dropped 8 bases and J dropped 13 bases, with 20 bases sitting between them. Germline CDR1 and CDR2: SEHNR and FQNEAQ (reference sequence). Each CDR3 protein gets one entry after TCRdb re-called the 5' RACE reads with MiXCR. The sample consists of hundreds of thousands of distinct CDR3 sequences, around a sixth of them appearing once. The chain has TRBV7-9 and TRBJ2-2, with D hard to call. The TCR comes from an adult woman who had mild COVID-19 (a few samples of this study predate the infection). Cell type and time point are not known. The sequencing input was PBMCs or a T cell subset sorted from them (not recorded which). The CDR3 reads CASAHTAVARLFF. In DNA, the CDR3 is TGTGCCAGCGCGCATACGGCCGTGGCCCGGCTGTTTTTT.